The 2 T cell receptor beta chains below all came from one sample that was sequenced in a study of blood T cell repertoires in COVID-19. Profiled with immunoSEQ multiplex PCR; TCRdb holds only in-frame clones, not every one. The table records about 210,000 clones, around 90% of them present only once. Sequencing was performed on PBMCs or T cells enriched from blood (not recorded which). All receptors derive from a young man with acute COVID-19.

This clone was seen a handful of times. The chain carries TRBV27 and TRBJ1-2, with D possibly TRBD1 on 6 matching bases. V lost 4 bases and J lost 4, with 16 bases in between. Germline loops: CDR1 MNHEY, CDR2 SMNVEV (reference sequence). The CDR3 extends over 15 amino acids. CDR3 DNA: TGTGCCAGCAGTTCCCCGAACAGGGTCCCCTATGGCTACACCTTC. This encodes CASSSPNRVPYGYTF.

The chain carries TRBV29-1 and TRBJ2-1, with TRBD1 matching over 12 bases. Trimming cost V 4 bases and J 7 bases; bases outside gene matches: 5. CDR1 is SQVTM, CDR2 ANQGSEA, per germline. The CDR3 is 14 amino acids. This CDR3 reads CSVVGTGGGNEQFF. The CDR3 bases are TGCAGCGTTGTAGGGACAGGGGGCGGGAATGAGCAGTTCTTC.